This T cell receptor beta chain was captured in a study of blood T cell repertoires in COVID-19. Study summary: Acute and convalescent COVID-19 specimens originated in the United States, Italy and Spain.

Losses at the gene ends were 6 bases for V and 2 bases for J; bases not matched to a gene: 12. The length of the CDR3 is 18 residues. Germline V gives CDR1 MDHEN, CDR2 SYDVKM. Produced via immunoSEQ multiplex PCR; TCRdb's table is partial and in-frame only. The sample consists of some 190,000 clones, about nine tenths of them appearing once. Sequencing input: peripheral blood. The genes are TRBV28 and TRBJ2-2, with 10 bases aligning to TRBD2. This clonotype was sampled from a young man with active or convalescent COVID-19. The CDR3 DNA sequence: TGTGCCAGCAGCCCCTCCCTACTAGCGGGGACCAACACCGGGGAGCTGTTTTTT. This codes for CASSPSLLAGTNTGELFF.